A single TCR beta chain is shown here with its context. Its target is unknown. The method was immunoSEQ multiplex PCR; TCRdb's version includes in-frame clones alone and lacks a portion of them. The table includes around 76,000 clones, roughly nine tenths detected once. The source of the sample is a study of resident and recirculating memory T cells in vitiligo. As for the study in general: The samples were homogenized without cell sorting before genomic DNA extraction.

Overall study results and limits: Non-conserved TCRs across sites and patients suggested distinct clones per lesion.

Per the germline V gene, CDR1 is SGDLS and CDR2 is YYNGEE. This CDR3 has 13 amino acids. Trimming removed 2 bases from V and 6 bases from J, with 9 bases in between. No change in lesions over the prior 6 months defined stable disease. Sequenced: blood. This TCR came from a male donor with vitiligo. The V and J genes are TRBV9 and TRBJ1-5; possibly TRBD1 for D (5 bases). CDR3 loop: CASSVQGGQPQHF. The DNA of the CDR3 is TGTGCCAGCAGCGTCCAGGGAGGTCAGCCCCAGCATTTT.